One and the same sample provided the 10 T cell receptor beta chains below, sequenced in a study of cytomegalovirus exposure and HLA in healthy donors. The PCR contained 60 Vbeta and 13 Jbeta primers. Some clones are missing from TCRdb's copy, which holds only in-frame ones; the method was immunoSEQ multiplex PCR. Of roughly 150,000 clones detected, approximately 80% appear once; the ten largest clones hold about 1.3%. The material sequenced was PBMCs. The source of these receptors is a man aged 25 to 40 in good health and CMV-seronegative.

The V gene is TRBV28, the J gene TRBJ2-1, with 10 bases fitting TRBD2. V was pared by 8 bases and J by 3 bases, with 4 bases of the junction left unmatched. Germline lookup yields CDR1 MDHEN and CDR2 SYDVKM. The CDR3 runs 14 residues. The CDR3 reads CASFLAGDYNEQFF. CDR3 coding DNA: TGTGCCAGCTTTCTAGCGGGGGACTACAATGAGCAGTTCTTC.

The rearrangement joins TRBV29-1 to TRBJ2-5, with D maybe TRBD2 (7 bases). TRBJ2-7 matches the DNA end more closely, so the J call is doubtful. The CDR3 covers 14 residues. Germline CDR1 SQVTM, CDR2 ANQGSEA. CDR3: CSVEFNREGYEQYF. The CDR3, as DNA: TGCAGCGTTGAATTTAACAGGGAGGGCTACGAGCAGTACTTC.

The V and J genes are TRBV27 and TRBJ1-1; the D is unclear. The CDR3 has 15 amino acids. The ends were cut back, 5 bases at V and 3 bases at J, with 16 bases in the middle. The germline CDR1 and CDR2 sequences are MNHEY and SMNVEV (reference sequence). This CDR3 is CASSPGLGRDTEAFF. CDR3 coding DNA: TGTGCCAGCAGTCCCGGGCTGGGGAGGGACACTGAAGCTTTCTTT.

CDR3 coding DNA: TGTGCCAGTAGTCCCTCCCCTAGCGGTGGAGCAGATACGCAGTATTTT. Amino acids: CASSPSPSGGADTQYF. The chain uses TRBV19 and TRBJ2-3, with TRBD2 matching 7 bases. V lost 5 bases, J lost 4 bases, and 12 bases stayed unmatched. Germline CDR1 is LNHDA and CDR2 is SQIVND (reference sequence). The CDR3 length is 16 residues.

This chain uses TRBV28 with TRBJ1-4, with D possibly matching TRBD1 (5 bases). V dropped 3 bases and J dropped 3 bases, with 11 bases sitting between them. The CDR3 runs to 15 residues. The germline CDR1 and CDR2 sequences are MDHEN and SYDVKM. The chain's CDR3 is CASSFPPGSNEKLFF. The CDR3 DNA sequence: TGTGCCAGCAGTTTTCCGCCAGGGTCTAATGAAAAACTGTTTTTT.

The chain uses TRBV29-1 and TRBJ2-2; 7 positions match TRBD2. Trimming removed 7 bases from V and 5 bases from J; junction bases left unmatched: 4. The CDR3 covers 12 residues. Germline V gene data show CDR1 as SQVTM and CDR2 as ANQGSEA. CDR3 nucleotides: TGCAGCGGGGGGGGGAGGACCGGGGAGCTGTTTTTT. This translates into CSGGGRTGELFF.

The chain's CDR3 is CASTNRGWGLAKNIQYF. The CDR3 bases are TGCGCCAGCACGAACAGGGGTTGGGGCCTAGCCAAAAACATTCAGTACTTC. The chain uses TRBV23-1 and TRBJ2-4; 7 positions agree with TRBD1. TRBV23-1 is marked as an open reading frame, function uncertain. CDR3 length: 17 residues. V shed 7 bases, J shed 0 bases, and the junction held 12 bases outside the gene matches.

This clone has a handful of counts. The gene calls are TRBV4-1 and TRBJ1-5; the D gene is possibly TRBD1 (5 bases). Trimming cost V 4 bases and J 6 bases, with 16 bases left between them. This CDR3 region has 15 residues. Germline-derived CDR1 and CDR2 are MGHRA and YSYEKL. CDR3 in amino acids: CASSRAGGSPQPQHF. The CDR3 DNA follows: TGCGCCAGCAGCCGAGCCGGGGGAAGCCCTCAGCCCCAGCATTTT.

The CDR3 DNA reads TGTGCCAGTAGTATCCGGGAGGGAGGTAATTATGGCTACACCTTC. It encodes CASSIREGGNYGYTF. The chain links TRBV19 to TRBJ1-2; no clear D gene. The germline CDR1 and CDR2 sequences are LNHDA and SQIVND (reference sequence). CDR3 length: 15 amino acids. Trimming took 3 bases from V and 5 from J, leaving 16 bases between them.

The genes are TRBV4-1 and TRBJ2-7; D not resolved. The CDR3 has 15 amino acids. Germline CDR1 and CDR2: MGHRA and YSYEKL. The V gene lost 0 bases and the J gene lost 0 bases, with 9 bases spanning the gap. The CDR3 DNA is TGCGCCAGCAGCCAAGATGGTACCAGCTCCTACGAGCAGTACTTC. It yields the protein CASSQDGTSSYEQYF.